Each of the 18 T cell receptor beta chains below was sequenced from the same sample in a study of shared T cell receptors in the human thymus. Data came from immunoSEQ multiplex PCR; TCRdb stores just in-frame clones and leaves some out. The sample has about 660,000 clones, 80% to 90% seen once. These data are also associated with another study on human thymus T cells.

Input material: thymocytes. These receptors were obtained from a boy younger than two with a congenital heart defect.

The rearrangement links TRBV2 to TRBJ2-7; the D gene is possibly TRBD2 (6 bases). Trimming stripped 6 bases from V and 2 bases from J, with 29 bases between. This CDR3 is 19 amino acids long. CDR1 is SNHLY and CDR2 is FYNNEI in the germline V gene. The CDR3 nucleotides are TGTGCCAGCAGGGGGTTGAAGGAGGGGTGGCCTATCCCTACCTACGAGCAGTACTTC. Translated, it gives CASRGLKEGWPIPTYEQYF.

The chain uses TRBV7-2 and TRBJ1-3; maybe TRBD1 (5 bases). This CDR3 has 17 residues. Germline V gene sequence: CDR1 SGHTA, CDR2 FQGNSA. Trimming stripped 2 bases from V and 0 bases from J, with 14 bases between. The CDR3 bases are TGTGCCAGCAGCTTATCCCAGACAGTTCACTCTGGAAACACCATATATTTT. This translates into CASSLSQTVHSGNTIYF.

The CDR3 protein is CASSQHLNTTNVASYGYTF. CDR3 sequence (DNA): TGTGCCAGCAGCCAACACCTCAACACAACGAACGTTGCCTCCTATGGCTACACCTTC. The V and J genes are TRBV28 and TRBJ1-2, with unresolved D. The CDR3 is made up of 19 amino acids. The germline V and J ends were trimmed by 6 bases and 4 bases, with 30 bases remaining between them. Germline assignment: CDR1 MDHEN and CDR2 SYDVKM.

This clone has only a few counts. J is TRBJ1-1 and V is TRBV5-6, with D hard to call. The CDR3 extends over 15 amino acids. Germline V lookup: CDR1 SGHDT, CDR2 YYEEEE. The germline V and J ends were trimmed by 3 bases and 11 bases, with 23 bases remaining between them. The DNA for the CDR3 is TGTGCCAGCAGCTCTACTCTTAGGGTTCCGGGGATGGCTTTCTTT. Amino acid sequence: CASSSTLRVPGMAFF.

The chain has TRBV27 and TRBJ1-1; D is possibly TRBD1 (5 bases). V shed 1 base and J shed 4 bases, with 10 bases lying between them. Per the germline V gene, CDR1 is MNHEY and CDR2 is SMNVEV (reference sequence). CDR3 length: 14 amino acids. The CDR3 nucleotides are TGTGCCAGCAGTTTATTCCAGGGAGGCACTGAAGCTTTCTTT. As protein: CASSLFQGGTEAFF.

The chain recombines TRBV2 with TRBJ1-2; maybe TRBD1 (5 bases). This CDR3 comprises 11 residues. Trimming took 8 bases from V and 4 from J, leaving 8 bases between them. CDR1 and CDR2 (germline): SNHLY, FYNNEI. The CDR3 DNA reads as TGTGCCAGCGGGGGGGTCTATGGCTACACCTTC. Translated: CASGGVYGYTF.

The rearrangement uses TRBV13 and TRBJ2-3; TRBD1 might be the D (6 bases). CDR3 length: 15 amino acids. Germline assignment: CDR1 PRHDT and CDR2 FYEKMQ (reference sequence). Between the trimmed V and J ends, which lost 1 base and 0 bases, there was a span of 8 bases. CDR3 sequence: CASSLDRDSTDTQYF. The CDR3 bases are TGTGCCAGCAGCTTAGACAGGGATAGCACAGATACGCAGTATTTT.

The chain carries TRBV20-1 and TRBJ1-1; D unclear. CDR3 length: 10 amino acids. Deletions cut 3 bases from V and 9 bases from J, with 8 bases between. Per the germline V gene, CDR1 is DFQATT and CDR2 is SNEGSKA (reference sequence). The CDR3 protein is CSASRSQAFF. Here the CDR3 DNA reads TGCAGTGCTAGTCGGTCGCAAGCTTTCTTT.

The chain combines TRBV4-3 with TRBJ2-7, with 8 nucleotides matching TRBD2. J lost 5 bases, V lost 0 bases, and 15 bases had no gene match. The CDR3 is 18 amino acids. Germline CDR1 is LGHNA and CDR2 is YSLEER. This CDR3 is CASSQDWRNGRVTDEQYF. The CDR3 DNA reads TGCGCCAGCAGCCAAGATTGGCGGAACGGGAGGGTCACCGACGAGCAGTACTTC.

In this sample, this clone turned up a few times. This sequence joins TRBV18 and TRBJ2-2; unclear D gene. V gave up 5 bases and J gave up 7 bases, with 14 bases separating them. The CDR3 totals 14 residues. CDR1 is KGHSH, CDR2 LQKENI, per germline. DNA of the CDR3: TGTGCCAGCTCAGGTGACAAGGCTTTCGGGGAGCTGTTTTTT. This encodes CASSGDKAFGELFF.

This chain uses TRBV28 with TRBJ1-1, with TRBD1 as a possible D gene (6 bases). Germline lookup yields CDR1 MDHEN and CDR2 SYDVKM. Trimming shortened V by 5 bases and J by 0 bases, and 13 bases separated the two germline ends. The CDR3 runs to 15 residues. The CDR3 spells CASSEHRVMNTEAFF. CDR3 coding DNA: TGTGCCAGCAGTGAACACAGGGTAATGAACACTGAAGCTTTCTTT.

The rearrangement uses TRBV28 and TRBJ2-7; the match to TRBD1 covers 7 bases. V dropped 5 bases and J dropped 2; count of bases not matched to a gene: 9. The CDR3 is 15 amino acids. In germline, CDR1 is MDHEN, CDR2 SYDVKM. Here the CDR3 DNA reads TGTGCCAGCAGTGCCCCCTTGACAGGGCCCTACGAGCAGTACTTC. This sequence encodes CASSAPLTGPYEQYF.

This sequence joins TRBV29-1 and TRBJ2-7, with 14 nucleotides matching TRBD2. There are 15 residues in the CDR3. With 7 bases clipped from V and 5 bases from J, the junction kept 10 bases outside the gene matches. Germline-derived CDR1 and CDR2 are SQVTM and ANQGSEA. The CDR3 loop reads CSAGPGLAGDDEQYF. In DNA, the CDR3 is TGCAGCGCGGGGCCGGGACTAGCGGGAGACGACGAGCAGTACTTC.

The chain carries TRBV28 and TRBJ2-5; D is perhaps TRBD2 (5 bases). The CDR3 runs to 13 residues. CDR1 MDHEN and CDR2 SYDVKM come from the germline V gene. Trimming left V 5 bases short and J 5 bases short, with 12 bases between. In DNA form, the CDR3 reads TGTGCCAGCAGTCCCTTTGGCGGGGAGACCCAGTACTTC. Translating gives CASSPFGGETQYF. Combining the CDR3 with reference TRBV28 and TRBJ2-5 gives the whole variable domain DVKVTQSSRYLVKRTGEKVFLECVQDMDHENMFWYRQDPGLGLRLIYFSYDVKMKEKGDIPEGYSVSREKKERFSLILESASTNQTSMYLCASSPFGGETQYFGPGTRLLVL.

The CDR3 region is CATSRGDRENTEAFF. CDR3 nucleotide sequence: TGTGCCACCAGCAGAGGGGACAGGGAGAACACTGAAGCTTTCTTT. This chain joins TRBV15 and TRBJ1-1; 9 bases are a match to TRBD1. The CDR3 contains 15 residues. V dropped 1 base and J dropped 1; count of bases not matched to a gene: 1. Germline CDR1 reads LNHNV; CDR2 reads YYDKDF (reference sequence).

The V and J genes are TRBV21-1 and TRBJ1-1. TRBV21-1 is marked as a pseudogene. The CDR3 is made up of 8 amino acids. The CDR3 loop is CASLRAFF. The CDR3, as DNA: TGTGCCAGCCTCCGGGCTTTCTTT.

Worth noting for this clone: Other DNA sequences within the sample encode an identical CDR3. The rearrangement uses TRBV13 and TRBJ2-7, with 12 bases matching TRBD1. The CDR3 runs 17 residues. Trimming took 2 bases from V and 4 from J; bases not matched to a gene: 9. Germline V lookup: CDR1 PRHDT, CDR2 FYEKMQ (reference sequence). As DNA, the CDR3 is TGTGCCAGCAGCTTAAGGGGGATGGGACAGGGGGCTTACGAGCAGTACTTC. Its translation: CASSLRGMGQGAYEQYF.

This clone has a single count. Other DNA sequences in the sample encode the same CDR3. The chain combines TRBV28 with TRBJ1-2; a possible D gene is TRBD1 (6 bases). Trimming left V 4 bases short and J 3 bases short, with 9 bases between. CDR1 MDHEN and CDR2 SYDVKM come from the germline V gene. The CDR3 has 13 amino acids. Here the CDR3 reads CASSSQGDYGYTF. In DNA, the CDR3 is TGTGCCAGCAGTTCACAGGGCGACTATGGCTACACCTTC.